One sample yielded the 25 T cell receptor beta chains listed below, sequenced in a study of T-cell reconstitution after alpha-beta-depleted transplantation in children. Unique molecular identifiers were incorporated when the TCRbeta library was constructed. Each CDR3 protein is one row after TCRdb ran MiXCR on the PCR reads. The sample contains about 900,000 distinct CDR3 sequences, less than 30% of which appear only once. Sequencing was performed on PBMCs, mostly from graft donor cells, taken 360 days after TCRalphabeta/CD19-depleted stem cell transplant. These receptors were taken from a boy under two years old who had a stem cell transplant for SCID, so the T cells may come from the graft donor.

This clonotype was picked up a small number of times. The V gene is TRBV24-1, the J gene TRBJ1-1; 7 bases are shared with TRBD1. Germline-derived CDR1 and CDR2 are KGHDR and SFDVKD. The CDR3 totals 14 residues. The V segment lost 6 bases and the J segment 4 bases; nucleotides outside the gene matches: 7. The CDR3 sequence is CATSPWTGPTEAFF. DNA of the CDR3: TGTGCCACCAGTCCCTGGACAGGACCCACTGAAGCTTTCTTT.

CDR3: CASSTGSSTDTQYF. The DNA for the CDR3 is TGCGCCAGCAGTACAGGCTCTAGCACAGATACGCAGTATTTT. The rearrangement joins TRBV5-1 to TRBJ2-3; perhaps TRBD1 as D (5 bases). The V end was cut by 5 bases, the J end by 0 bases, with 10 bases between. Per germline, CDR1 SGHRS and CDR2 YFSETQ. CDR3 size: 14 residues. The variable domain in full, with the rest retrieved from reference TRBV5-1 and TRBJ2-3, is KAGVTQTPRYLIKTRGQQVTLSCSPISGHRSVSWYQQTPGQGLQFLFEYFSETQRNKGNFPGRFSGRQFSNSRSEMNVSTLELGDSALYLCASSTGSSTDTQYFGPGTRLTVL.

V gene TRBV20-1 combines with J gene TRBJ2-7; D uncertain. The ends were cut back, 1 base at V and 0 bases at J, with 10 bases in the middle. The V gene's germline CDR1 is DFQATT and CDR2 SNEGSKA (reference sequence). The CDR3 loop spans 14 amino acids. In DNA, the CDR3 is TGCAGTGCTAGAGGGGCAGGTGTCTCCTACGAGCAGTACTTC. Amino acids: CSARGAGVSYEQYF.

This clonotype came up a few times. This rearrangement joins TRBV12-3 or TRBV12-4 to TRBJ2-2; D assignment may be TRBD1 or TRBD2 (5 bases each). CDR3 size: 15 residues. The V gene lost 5 bases and the J gene lost 5 bases, with 15 bases spanning the gap. Here the CDR3 DNA reads TGTGCCAGCAGTGCCGAGGGGTGGGGGACCGGGGAGCTGTTTTTT. Translation: CASSAEGWGTGELFF.

This chain connects TRBV20-1 to TRBJ2-3; the match to TRBD2 covers 8 bases. CDR3 length: 15 residues. Trimming took 7 bases from V and 1 from J; bases not matched to a gene: 10. From germline, CDR1 is DFQATT and CDR2 SNEGSKA (reference sequence). CDR3 nucleotide sequence: TGCAGTGGTTCCGTCGGGCGGGGGGGCACAGATACGCAGTATTTT. It specifies CSGSVGRGGTDTQYF.

The V gene is TRBV4-1, the J gene TRBJ2-3; TRBD2 matches at 10 bases. Germline V CDR1 and CDR2: MGHRA, YSYEKL. The ends lost 3 bases at V and 9 bases at J; junction bases unmatched: 9. This CDR3 contains 15 residues. The CDR3 spells CASSHLGLAGDTQYF. CDR3 DNA: TGCGCCAGCAGCCATCTGGGCCTAGCGGGGGACACGCAGTATTTT.

The chain couples TRBV7-3 to TRBJ2-3; maybe TRBD2 (6 bases). The CDR3 is 15 residues long. V lost 2 bases and J lost 4, with 13 bases in between. Per germline, CDR1 SGHTA and CDR2 FQGTGA. The CDR3, as DNA: TGTGCCAGCAGCTTAGGGACTCCACCCCCAGATACGCAGTATTTT. It codes for CASSLGTPPPDTQYF. Full variable domain (rest looked up from reference TRBV7-3 and TRBJ2-3): GAGVSQTPSNKVTEKGKYVELRCDPISGHTALYWYRQSLGQGPEFLIYFQGTGAADDSGLPNDRFFAVRPEGSVSTLKIQRTERGDSAVYLCASSLGTPPPDTQYFGPGTRLTVL.

The genes are TRBV6-2 or TRBV6-3 and TRBJ2-1; D unclear. V was cut by 7 bases and J by 1 base, with 5 bases left in between. The CDR3 runs 12 residues. Germline V CDR1 and CDR2: MNHEY, SVGEGT. CDR3 nucleotides: TGTGCCAGCAAACTATCCTACAATGAGCAGTTCTTC. Translation: CASKLSYNEQFF.

This clonotype was observed a handful of times. The chain carries TRBV12-3 or TRBV12-4 and TRBJ2-5; D might be TRBD1 or TRBD2, each matching 5 bases. The length of the CDR3 is 15 residues. V was shortened by 3 bases and J by 5 bases, with 16 bases between the two germline ends. DNA of the CDR3: TGTGCCAGCAGTTTTTTAACGGGGCCGGGTGAGACCCAGTACTTC. This codes for CASSFLTGPGETQYF.

Only a few counts were recorded for this clonotype. The chain links TRBV28 to TRBJ2-5, with 7 bases fitting TRBD2. Germline-derived CDR1 and CDR2 are MDHEN and SYDVKM. Germline trimming cut 3 bases from V and 3 bases from J; bases unmatched to any gene: 4. This CDR3 has 14 amino acids. CDR3 sequence reads: CASSFQLAKETQYF. The CDR3, as DNA: TGTGCCAGCAGTTTCCAACTAGCGAAAGAGACCCAGTACTTC. Using reference TRBV28 and TRBJ2-5 for the parts outside the CDR3, the full variable domain is DVKVTQSSRYLVKRTGEKVFLECVQDMDHENMFWYRQDPGLGLRLIYFSYDVKMKEKGDIPEGYSVSREKKERFSLILESASTNQTSMYLCASSFQLAKETQYFGPGTRLLVL.

The V and J genes are TRBV28 and TRBJ1-2; TRBD1 matches at 9 bases. Germline assignment: CDR1 MDHEN and CDR2 SYDVKM. V dropped 5 bases and J dropped 4; count of bases not matched to a gene: 11. The CDR3 spans 16 residues. The CDR3: CASSRPGQGGFYGYTF. CDR3 DNA: TGTGCCAGCAGTCGACCGGGACAGGGTGGTTTCTATGGCTACACCTTC.

This clonotype occurred a few times. The chain joins TRBV20-1 to TRBJ1-2, with 7 bases identical to TRBD1. This CDR3 comprises 16 residues. V was pared by 3 bases and J by 1 base, with 11 bases of the junction left unmatched. Germline values: CDR1 DFQATT, CDR2 SNEGSKA (reference sequence). The CDR3 DNA is TGCAGTGCTAGCTCTAGGACAGGCCACCTTAACTATGGCTACACCTTC. This encodes CSASSRTGHLNYGYTF.

The genes are TRBV20-1 and TRBJ2-3, with 7 bases identical to TRBD2. This CDR3 spans 14 amino acids. Germline trimming cut 3 bases from V and 1 base from J; bases unmatched to any gene: 4. The germline CDR1 and CDR2 sequences are DFQATT and SNEGSKA (reference sequence). The CDR3 spells CSASQSGGTDTQYF. The CDR3 region has the DNA TGCAGTGCTAGTCAGAGCGGGGGCACAGATACGCAGTATTTT.

This clonotype was observed a few times. This chain joins TRBV24-1 and TRBJ2-1; a weak D match, TRBD2 (7 bases). The CDR3 sequence is 16 residues long. V was shortened by 3 bases and J by 6 bases, with 17 bases between the two germline ends. Germline V gene lookup returns CDR1 KGHDR and CDR2 SFDVKD. The CDR3 bases are TGTGCCACCAGTGATCCTATGGGCGGGGGCCCCAATGAGCAGTTCTTC. It translates to CATSDPMGGGPNEQFF.

This clonotype has just a few counts. The V gene is TRBV5-1, the J gene TRBJ1-4; D not resolved. The CDR3 is 16 residues long. Germline loops: CDR1 SGHRS, CDR2 YFSETQ. V was clipped by 4 bases and J by 8 bases, with 21 bases between them. CDR3 nucleotide sequence: TGCGCCAGCAGCCCGGAAGACACCCAAGGATTGGAAAAACTGTTTTTT. As protein: CASSPEDTQGLEKLFF.

This clonotype has only a few counts. The genes are TRBV5-1 and TRBJ2-3; TRBD2 aligns across 7 bases. Germline V lookup: CDR1 SGHRS, CDR2 YFSETQ. This CDR3 is 16 amino acids long. V gave up 7 bases and J gave up 6 bases; unmatched junction bases: 17. The CDR3 reads CASHSGTTSQKDTQYF. CDR3 nucleotide sequence: TGCGCCAGCCACTCCGGGACTACCTCCCAGAAGGATACGCAGTATTTT.

The table lists this clonotype with many counts. The chain employs TRBV5-1 and TRBJ2-7; tentatively, D is TRBD1 (5 bases). Between the trimmed V and J ends, which lost 0 bases and 3 bases, there was a span of 7 bases. The V gene's germline CDR1 is SGHRS and CDR2 YFSETQ. The CDR3 loop spans 13 amino acids. The CDR3 DNA reads TGCGCCAGCAGCTTGGTAGACAGCTACGAGCAGTACTTC. Amino acids: CASSLVDSYEQYF.

The rearrangement joins TRBV7-8 to TRBJ2-7, with 13 nucleotides matching TRBD2. The CDR3 is 16 amino acids. Per germline, CDR1 SGHVS and CDR2 FQNEAQ. Trimming took 3 bases from V and 3 from J; bases not matched to a gene: 5. CDR3 DNA sequence: TGTGCCAGCAGCTTCTCGACTAGCGGGGGGTTCTACGAGCAGTACTTC. Translating it yields CASSFSTSGGFYEQYF. Combining the CDR3 with reference TRBV7-8 and TRBJ2-7 gives the whole variable domain GAGVSQSPRYKVAKRGQDVALRCDPISGHVSLFWYQQALGQGPEFLTYFQNEAQLDKSGLPSDRFFAERPEGSVSTLKIQRTQQEDSAVYLCASSFSTSGGFYEQYFGPGTRLTVT.

The genes are TRBV12-3 or TRBV12-4 and TRBJ2-7, with 10 bases identical to TRBD2. Trimming took 3 bases from V and 2 from J; bases not matched to a gene: 4. The CDR3 extends over 15 amino acids. In DNA, the CDR3 is TGTGCCAGCAGTTTGGCGACTAGCGGGCCCTACGAGCAGTACTTC. This gives the protein CASSLATSGPYEQYF.

This rearrangement joins TRBV4-3 to TRBJ2-7; TRBD1 aligns across 7 bases. The CDR3 spans 15 residues. The ends lost 0 bases at V and 4 bases at J; junction bases unmatched: 6. From germline, CDR1 is LGHNA and CDR2 YSLEER. CDR3 loop: CASSQDEGRGYEQYF. The CDR3 bases are TGCGCCAGCAGCCAAGATGAGGGCAGGGGGTACGAGCAGTACTTC.

This clonotype has only a few counts. The genes are TRBV9 and TRBJ2-3; 9 nucleotides agree with TRBD2. The J segment lost 3 bases and the V segment lost 1 base, leaving 6 bases of the junction unmatched. Per the germline V gene, CDR1 is SGDLS and CDR2 is YYNGEE. This CDR3 is built from 16 residues. The CDR3 DNA sequence: TGTGCCAGCAGCGTATTTAGCGGGGGATCAACAGATACGCAGTATTTT. Protein sequence: CASSVFSGGSTDTQYF. Together with reference TRBV9 and TRBJ2-3, the CDR3 gives the full variable domain: DSGVTQTPKHLITATGQRVTLRCSPRSGDLSVYWYQQSLDQGLQFLIQYYNGEERAKGNILERFSAQQFPDLHSELNLSSLELGDSALYFCASSVFSGGSTDTQYFGPGTRLTVL.

This chain uses TRBV11-2 with TRBJ1-1; D perhaps matches TRBD1 (6 bases). The CDR3 has 16 residues. The V gene's germline CDR1 is SGHAT and CDR2 FQNNGV. V lost 5 bases and J 7 bases, leaving 23 bases between the germline ends. The CDR3 here is CASSPHRAGARNEAFF. DNA for the CDR3: TGTGCCAGCAGCCCCCACAGGGCCGGGGCTAGAAATGAAGCTTTCTTT.

This clonotype was counted many times. This chain uses TRBV2 with TRBJ2-2; perhaps TRBD1 as D (6 bases). The V gene lost 8 bases and the J gene lost 3 bases, with 16 bases spanning the gap. CDR1 is SNHLY and CDR2 is FYNNEI in the germline V gene. CDR3 length: 15 amino acids. The CDR3 is CASRIQGADTGELFF. For the CDR3, the DNA is TGTGCCAGCCGGATACAGGGTGCGGACACCGGGGAGCTGTTTTTT.

The chain uses TRBV10-3 and TRBJ2-6; D unresolved. The ends were cut back, 0 bases at V and 0 bases at J, with 12 bases in the middle. The germline CDR1 and CDR2 sequences are ENHRY and SYGVKD. This CDR3 region has 18 residues. CDR3 coding DNA: TGTGCCATCAGTGAGTCGGAGTGGTGGGGCTCTGGGGCCAACGTCCTGACTTTC. Its protein is CAISESEWWGSGANVLTF.

This clonotype occurred many times. The chain combines TRBV20-1 with TRBJ2-1, with D unresolved. The CDR3 is made up of 10 amino acids. CDR1 and CDR2 from the germline V gene are DFQATT and SNEGSKA (reference sequence). V was shortened by 3 bases and J by 9 bases, with 6 bases between the two germline ends. CDR3 amino acids: CSASKGEQFF. The DNA for the CDR3 is TGCAGTGCTAGCAAGGGTGAGCAGTTCTTC.